This T cell receptor (beta chain) was recovered during a study of blood T cell repertoires in COVID-19. Assignment of participants to cohorts was predicated upon participant-reported clinical history. Assay: immunoSEQ multiplex PCR; the TCRdb copy retains only in-frame clones and omits some. The sample includes about 430,000 clones, roughly 84% seen only once; the top ten take around 1.5%. A few counts support this clone. With 2 bases removed from V and 4 bases from J, the gap between germline ends came to 15 bases. CDR1 and CDR2 from the germline V gene are SGHVS and FNYEAQ. There are 15 residues in the CDR3.

The rearrangement uses TRBV7-6 and TRBJ2-7, with D perhaps TRBD1 (6 bases). The sample comprised PBMCs or T cells enriched from blood (not recorded which). This sequence originates from a woman under 30 who had been exposed to COVID-19. The CDR3 DNA follows: TGTGCCAGCAGCTTATCACAGGGCCTGTCTTACGAGCAGTACTTC. This translates into CASSLSQGLSYEQYF.